Here is one TCR beta chain with its context. Antigen: not known. The data stem from a study of persistence of HIV-infected CD4 T cells. On the study more broadly: Suppressive ART had lasted a median of roughly eight years.

Study outcomes and limitations: CMV- and Gag-responding cells had lower TCRbeta richness than CD3/CD28-responding cells.

CDR3 size: 16 residues. Trimming shortened V by 0 bases and J by 0 bases, and 7 bases separated the two germline ends. Germline V gene sequence: CDR1 SGHNT, CDR2 YYREEE (reference sequence). The stimulus was lysate of CMV-infected fibroblasts, around 10 ug/mL. Sorted nonresponding memory CD4+ T cells were CD40L-negative, CD69-negative, CD45RO-high. These HIV-1-infected adults initiated suppressive ART in chronic infection. A roughly 17-hour stimulation of CD8-depleted PBMCs used anti-CD28/CD49d costimulation, CD40-blocking antibody and enfuvirtide. Sequencing used immunoSEQ version 4 in survey mode. Data came from immunoSEQ multiplex PCR; TCRdb stores just in-frame clones and leaves some out. The sample has about 28,000 clones, roughly four fifths seen once; the top ten hold approximately 5%.

The gene calls are TRBV5-4 and TRBJ2-6; D is ambiguous. This sequence originates from an adult man with HIV who was CMV-seropositive. The input for sequencing was CD4+ T cells sorted from PBMCs after 18-hour stimulation, taken from a patient who received antiretroviral therapy. The CDR3 loop is CASSLVSSSGANVLTF. CDR3 nucleotides: TGTGCCAGCAGCTTGGTTTCTAGCTCTGGGGCCAACGTCCTGACTTTC.